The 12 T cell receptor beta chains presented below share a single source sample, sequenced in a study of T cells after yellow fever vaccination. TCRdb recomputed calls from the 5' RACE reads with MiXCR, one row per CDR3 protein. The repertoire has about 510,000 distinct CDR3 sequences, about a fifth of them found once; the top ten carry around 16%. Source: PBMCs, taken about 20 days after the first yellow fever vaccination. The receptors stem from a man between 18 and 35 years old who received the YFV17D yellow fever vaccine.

This CDR3 reads CASSPGTDFYEQYV. The CDR3 region has the DNA TGTGCCAGCAGCCCCGGCACGGATTTCTACGAGCAGTACGTC. The chain recombines TRBV7-3 with TRBJ2-7; D gene ambiguous. Trimming took off 5 bases at V and 3 bases at J, with 14 bases between the two ends. The CDR3 sequence is 14 residues long. Germline V gene sequence: CDR1 SGHTA, CDR2 FQGTGA.

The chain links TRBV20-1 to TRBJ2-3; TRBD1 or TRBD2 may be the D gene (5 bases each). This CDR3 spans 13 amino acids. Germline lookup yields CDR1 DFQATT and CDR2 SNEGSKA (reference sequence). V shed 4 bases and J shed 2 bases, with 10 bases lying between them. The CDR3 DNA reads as TGCAGTGCTATTCCCGGGACCACAGATACGCAGTATTTT. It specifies CSAIPGTTDTQYF.

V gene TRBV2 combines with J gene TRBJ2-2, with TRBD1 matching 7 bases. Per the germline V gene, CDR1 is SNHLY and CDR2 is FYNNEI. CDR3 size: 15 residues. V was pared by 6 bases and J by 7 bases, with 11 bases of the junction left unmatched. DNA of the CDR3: TGTGCCAGCAGGGACGACAGGGTTGAGGGCGGGGAGCTGTTTTTT. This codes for CASRDDRVEGGELFF.

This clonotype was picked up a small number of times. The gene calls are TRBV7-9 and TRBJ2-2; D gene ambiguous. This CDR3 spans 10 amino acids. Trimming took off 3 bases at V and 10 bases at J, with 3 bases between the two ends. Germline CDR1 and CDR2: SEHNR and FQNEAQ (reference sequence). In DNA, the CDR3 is TGTGCCAGCAGCTTTGAGGAGCTGTTTTTT. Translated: CASSFEELFF.

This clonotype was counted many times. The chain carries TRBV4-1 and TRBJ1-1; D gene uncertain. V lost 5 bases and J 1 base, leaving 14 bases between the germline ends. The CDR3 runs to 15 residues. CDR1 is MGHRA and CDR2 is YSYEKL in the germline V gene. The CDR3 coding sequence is TGCGCCAGCAGCATACGGACTTTGGGGAACACTGAAGCTTTCTTT. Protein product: CASSIRTLGNTEAFF.

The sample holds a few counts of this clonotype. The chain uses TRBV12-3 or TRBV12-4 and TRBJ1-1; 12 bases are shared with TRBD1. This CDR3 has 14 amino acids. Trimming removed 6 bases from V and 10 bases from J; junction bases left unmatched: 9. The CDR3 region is CASSERDRGRGAFF. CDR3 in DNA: TGTGCCAGCAGCGAACGGGACAGGGGGCGCGGAGCTTTCTTT.

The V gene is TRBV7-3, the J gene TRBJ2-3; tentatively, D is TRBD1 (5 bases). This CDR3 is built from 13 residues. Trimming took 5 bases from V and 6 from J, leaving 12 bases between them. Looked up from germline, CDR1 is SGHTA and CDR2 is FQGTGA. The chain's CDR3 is CASSIIPGDTQYF. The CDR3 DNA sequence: TGTGCCAGCAGCATCATCCCAGGGGATACGCAGTATTTT.

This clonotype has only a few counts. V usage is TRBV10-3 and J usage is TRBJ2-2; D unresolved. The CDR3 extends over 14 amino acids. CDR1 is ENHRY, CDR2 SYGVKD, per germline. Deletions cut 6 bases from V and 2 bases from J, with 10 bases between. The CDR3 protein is CAIRPGPNTGELFF. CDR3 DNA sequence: TGTGCCATCAGGCCCGGGCCAAACACCGGGGAGCTGTTTTTT.

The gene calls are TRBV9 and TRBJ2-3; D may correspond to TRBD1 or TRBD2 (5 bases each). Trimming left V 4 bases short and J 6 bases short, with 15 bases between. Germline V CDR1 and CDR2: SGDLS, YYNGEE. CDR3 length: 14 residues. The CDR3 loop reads CASSYRDHLDTQYF. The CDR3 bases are TGTGCCAGCAGCTACCGGGACCACTTGGATACGCAGTATTTT.

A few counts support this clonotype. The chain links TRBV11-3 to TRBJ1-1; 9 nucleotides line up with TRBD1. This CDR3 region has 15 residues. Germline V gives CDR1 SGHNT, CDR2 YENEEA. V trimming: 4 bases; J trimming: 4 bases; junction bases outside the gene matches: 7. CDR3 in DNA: TGTGCCAGCAGCTCCTCCGGGACAGGGATCACTGAAGCTTTCTTT. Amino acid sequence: CASSSSGTGITEAFF.

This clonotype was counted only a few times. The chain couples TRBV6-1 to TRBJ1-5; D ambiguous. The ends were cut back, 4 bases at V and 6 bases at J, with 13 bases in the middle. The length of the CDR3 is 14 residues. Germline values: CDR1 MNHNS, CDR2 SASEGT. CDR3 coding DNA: TGTGCCAGCAGTGGGAAACAGACCCGTCAGCCCCAGCATTTT. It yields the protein CASSGKQTRQPQHF.

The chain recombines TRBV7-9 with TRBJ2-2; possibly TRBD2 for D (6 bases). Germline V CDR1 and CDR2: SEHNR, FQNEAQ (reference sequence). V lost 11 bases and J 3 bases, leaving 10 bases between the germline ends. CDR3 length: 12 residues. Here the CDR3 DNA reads TGTGCCGGAGGACTATACACCGGGGAGCTGTTTTTT. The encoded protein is CAGGLYTGELFF.